These T cell receptor beta chains were read from a single sample in a study of blood T cell repertoires in COVID-19. Some clones are missing from TCRdb's copy, which holds only in-frame ones; the method was immunoSEQ multiplex PCR. The data show about 260,000 clones, 80% to 90% seen once. Sequenced material: PBMCs or T cells enriched from blood (not recorded which). The receptors come from a woman between 25 and 40 years old with acute COVID-19. Both conserved end residues are part of each CDR3. Each record gives: D gene, V gene, J gene, clone size, CDR3 DNA, CDR3 protein. A D gene is named only where the DNA matches it firmly. Expanded clones are given a class, and other clones once, few, many or no size at all.

D gene: TRBD1; V gene: TRBV5-1; J gene: TRBJ2-3; clone size: .; CDR3 DNA: TGCGCCAGCAGCCCCTACTCCGGGACAGGACTGACAGATACGCAGTATTTT; CDR3 protein: CASSPYSGTGLTDTQYF
D gene: TRBD2; V gene: TRBV9; J gene: TRBJ2-7; clone size: .; CDR3 DNA: TGTGCCAGCAGCGTAGCGGGGGGGACTAGCGGGGTCTACGAGCAGTACTTC; CDR3 protein: CASSVAGGTSGVYEQYF
D gene: TRBD1; V gene: TRBV19; J gene: TRBJ2-7; clone size: .; CDR3 DNA: TGTGCCAGGGAAACACGGGACAGGGGCTACGAGCAGTACTTC; CDR3 protein: CARETRDRGYEQYF
D gene: TRBD1; V gene: TRBV6-5; J gene: TRBJ1-1; clone size: .; CDR3 DNA: TGTGCCAGCAGTAGGGGACAGAGCAACACTGAAGCTTTCTTT; CDR3 protein: CASSRGQSNTEAFF
D gene: TRBD2; V gene: TRBV29-1; J gene: TRBJ2-1; clone size: .; CDR3 DNA: TGCAGCGTTGAAGATCGCGGGGGGAGGAAGATTAATGAGCAGTTCTTC; CDR3 protein: CSVEDRGGRKINEQFF
D gene: .; V gene: TRBV2; J gene: TRBJ1-6; clone size: .; CDR3 DNA: TGTGCCAGCAGTAGGGAAGACAGGAGGATTTCACCCCTCCACTTT; CDR3 protein: CASSREDRRISPLHF
D gene: TRBD2; V gene: TRBV9; J gene: TRBJ2-4; clone size: .; CDR3 DNA: TGTGCCAGCAGCGTAGGTGGTAGCGGGAAAGGAGCCAAAAACATTCAGTACTTC; CDR3 protein: CASSVGGSGKGAKNIQYF
D gene: .; V gene: TRBV12-3/TRBV12-4; J gene: TRBJ2-1; clone size: .; CDR3 DNA: TGTGCCAGCAGTGCCGTAGAGGCTGAGCAGTTCTTC; CDR3 protein: CASSAVEAEQFF
D gene: TRBD2; V gene: TRBV9; J gene: TRBJ2-3; clone size: .; CDR3 DNA: TGTGCCAGCAGCGTAGGACTAGCGGGAGCTGGAAGCACAGATACGCAGTATTTT; CDR3 protein: CASSVGLAGAGSTDTQYF
D gene: TRBD2; V gene: TRBV15; J gene: TRBJ2-1; clone size: .; CDR3 DNA: TGTGCCACCAGCAAGAACGGGACTAGCGGGAGGGGAATCGACAATGAGCAGTTCTTC; CDR3 protein: CATSKNGTSGRGIDNEQFF
D gene: .; V gene: TRBV24-1; J gene: TRBJ1-2; clone size: .; CDR3 DNA: TGTGCCACCAGTGAGCAAGCAGGCTACTACACCTTC; CDR3 protein: CATSEQAGYYTF
D gene: TRBD2; V gene: TRBV11-2; J gene: TRBJ2-1; clone size: few; CDR3 DNA: TGTGCCAGCAGCTCCAGGACTAGCGGGAGCGAGCAGTTCTTC; CDR3 protein: CASSSRTSGSEQFF
D gene: TRBD1; V gene: TRBV5-4; J gene: TRBJ1-1; clone size: .; CDR3 DNA: TGTGCCAGCACCCAGCCCGGCAGGGGGCCTACTGAAGCTTTCTTT; CDR3 protein: CASTQPGRGPTEAFF
D gene: .; V gene: TRBV6-6; J gene: TRBJ1-5; clone size: .; CDR3 DNA: TGTGCCAGCAGTCCGGGTGTCGCTAGGCAGCCCCAGCATTTT; CDR3 protein: CASSPGVARQPQHF
D gene: .; V gene: TRBV12-3/TRBV12-4; J gene: TRBJ1-5; clone size: .; CDR3 DNA: TGTGCCAGCAATACGGGGGGACAGCCCCAGCATTTT; CDR3 protein: CASNTGGQPQHF
D gene: .; V gene: TRBV9; J gene: TRBJ1-2; clone size: .; CDR3 DNA: TGTGCCAGCAGCGTGACAGGAGAAGGGAATCATGGCTACACCTTC; CDR3 protein: CASSVTGEGNHGYTF